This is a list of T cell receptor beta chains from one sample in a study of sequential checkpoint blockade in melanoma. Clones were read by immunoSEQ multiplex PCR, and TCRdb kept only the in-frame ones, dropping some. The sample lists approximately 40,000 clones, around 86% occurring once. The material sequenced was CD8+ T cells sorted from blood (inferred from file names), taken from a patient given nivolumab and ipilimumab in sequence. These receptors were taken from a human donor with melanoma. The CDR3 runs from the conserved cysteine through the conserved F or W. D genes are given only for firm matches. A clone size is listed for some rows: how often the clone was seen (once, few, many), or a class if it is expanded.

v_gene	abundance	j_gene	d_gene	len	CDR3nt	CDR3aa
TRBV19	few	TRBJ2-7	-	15	TGTGCCAGTAGTCTTTCTAGCTCGGCGATCTACGAGCAGTACTTC	CASSLSSSAIYEQYF
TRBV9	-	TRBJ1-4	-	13	TGTGCCAGCAGCCAGGGCCTGATTGAAAAACTGTTTTTT	CASSQGLIEKLFF
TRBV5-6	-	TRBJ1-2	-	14	TGTGCCAGCAGCTTCATACAGTCTAACTATGGCTACACCTTC	CASSFIQSNYGYTF
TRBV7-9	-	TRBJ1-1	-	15	TGTGCCAGCAGCGGATGGGGGGGGCCCCGGGGGGACGCTTTCTTT	CASSGWGGPRGDAFF
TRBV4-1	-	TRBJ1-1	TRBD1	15	TGCGCCAGCAGCGTCCGGGACAGCCTAAACACTGAAGCTTTCTTT	CASSVRDSLNTEAFF
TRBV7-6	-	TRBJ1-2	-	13	TGTGCCAGCAGCAATACAGGGAGCTATGGCTACACCTTC	CASSNTGSYGYTF
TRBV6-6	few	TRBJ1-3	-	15	TGTGCCAGCAGTTACCCTCCGACTGATGGAAACACCATATATTTT	CASSYPPTDGNTIYF
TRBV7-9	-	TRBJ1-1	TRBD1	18	TGTGCCAGCAGCTTATCTATCGGGAGGGGGCTAAAGAACACTGAAGCTTTCTTT	CASSLSIGRGLKNTEAFF
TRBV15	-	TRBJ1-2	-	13	TGTGCCACCAGCCAAACTGGTGTCTATGGCTACACCTTC	CATSQTGVYGYTF
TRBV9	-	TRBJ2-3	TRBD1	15	TGTGCCAGCAGCGCCTGGACAGGGGTCGCAGATACGCAGTATTTT	CASSAWTGVADTQYF
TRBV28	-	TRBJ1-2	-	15	TGTGCCAGCTACCCGCGGTGGAACCAGAGAGATGGCTACACCTTC	CASYPRWNQRDGYTF
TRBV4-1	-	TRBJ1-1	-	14	TGCGCCAGCAGCCAAAAACGGGACTTCACTGAAGCTTTCTTT	CASSQKRDFTEAFF
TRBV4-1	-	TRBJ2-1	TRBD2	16	TGCGCCAGCAGCCAACTAGCGGGAGTCTCCTACAATGAGCAGTTCTTC	CASSQLAGVSYNEQFF
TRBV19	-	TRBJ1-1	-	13	TGTGCCAGTACTAGGCGGGGGGGCACTGAAGCTTTCTTT	CASTRRGGTEAFF
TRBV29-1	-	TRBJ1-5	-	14	TGCAGCGTTGTACCTCGAGGTCCCAATCAGCCCCAGCATTTT	CSVVPRGPNQPQHF
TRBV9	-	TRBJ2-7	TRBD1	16	TGTGCCAGCAGCGTTACAGGGGGAAGGCTTCTGGACGAGCAGTACTTC	CASSVTGGRLLDEQYF
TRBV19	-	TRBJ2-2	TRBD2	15	TGTGCCAGTAGTATCGCGACTAGCGGGGCCGGGGAGCTGTTTTTT	CASSIATSGAGELFF
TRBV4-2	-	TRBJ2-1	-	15	TGTGCCAGCAGCCAAGTTACAGGGACGAACAATGAGCAGTTCTTC	CASSQVTGTNNEQFF
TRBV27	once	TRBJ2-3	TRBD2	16	TGTGCCAGCAGTTTAGCTGCGGGAGGCCCCACAGATACGCAGTATTTT	CASSLAAGGPTDTQYF
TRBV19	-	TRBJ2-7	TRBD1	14	TGTGCCAGTAGTCCCCGGACAGGGGGCTACGAGCAGTACTTC	CASSPRTGGYEQYF
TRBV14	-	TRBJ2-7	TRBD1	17	TGTGCCAGCAGCCAAGATTACGCGGGACAGGCATCCTACGAGCAGTACTTC	CASSQDYAGQASYEQYF
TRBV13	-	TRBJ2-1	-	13	TGTGCCAGCAGCTTCCGACTAGTGGATGAGCAGTTCTTC	CASSFRLVDEQFF
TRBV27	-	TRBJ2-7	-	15	TGTGCCAGCAGTTTATTAGGGGGAAGCTCCTACGAGCAGTACTTC	CASSLLGGSSYEQYF
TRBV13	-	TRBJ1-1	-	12	TGTGCCAGCAGCTCCAGGGGCACTGAAGCTTTCTTT	CASSSRGTEAFF
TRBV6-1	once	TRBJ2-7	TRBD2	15	TGTGCCAGCAGCCAGACTAGCGGGGCGAGATACGAGCAGTACTTC	CASSQTSGARYEQYF
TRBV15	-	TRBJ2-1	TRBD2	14	TGTGCCACCAGCAGCGGGGGGGCCTCAAATGAGCAGTTCTTC	CATSSGGASNEQFF
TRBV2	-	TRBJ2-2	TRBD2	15	TGTGCCAGCAGCGAGACTAGCGGGAGTTCCGGGGAGCTGTTTTTT	CASSETSGSSGELFF
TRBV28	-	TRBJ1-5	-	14	TGTGCCAGCAGGGCCGTGGCGGGGCCCATGGCCCAGCATTTT	CASRAVAGPMAQHF
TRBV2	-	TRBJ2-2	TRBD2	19	TGTGCCAGCAGTGCACCTCGGACTAGCGGGAGTGGGAACACCGGGGAGCTGTTTTTT	CASSAPRTSGSGNTGELFF
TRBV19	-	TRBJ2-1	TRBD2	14	TGTGCCAGTAGTTCTCTAGCGGGAGAGAATGAGCAGTTCTTC	CASSSLAGENEQFF
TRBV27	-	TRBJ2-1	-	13	TGTGCCAGCAGTTTGATGGCTTATTATGAGCAGTTCTTC	CASSLMAYYEQFF
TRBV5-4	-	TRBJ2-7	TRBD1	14	TGTGCCAGCAGCTTAGGGACAGCGTCCTACGAGCAGTACTTC	CASSLGTASYEQYF
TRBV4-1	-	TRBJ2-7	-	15	TGCGCCAGCAGCCAAGATGGCGGGGCATCCTACGAGCAGTACTTC	CASSQDGGASYEQYF
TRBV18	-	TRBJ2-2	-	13	TGTGCCAGCTCCCATAGGAGTCCCGGGGAGCTGTTTTTT	CASSHRSPGELFF
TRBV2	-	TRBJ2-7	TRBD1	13	TGTGCCAGCTTGGACAGGGAACGGTTCGAGCAGTACTTC	CASLDRERFEQYF
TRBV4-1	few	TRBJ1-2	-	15	TGCGCCAGCAGCCAAGAACCGACAGGACCGTATGGCTACACCTTC	CASSQEPTGPYGYTF
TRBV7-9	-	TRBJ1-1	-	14	TGTGCCAGCAGCTTAGTGGGGGGAGGCACTGAAGCTTTCTTT	CASSLVGGGTEAFF
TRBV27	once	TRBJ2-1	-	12	TGTGCCAGCAGTTTTGGCCGCAATGAGCAGTTCTTC	CASSFGRNEQFF
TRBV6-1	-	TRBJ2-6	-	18	TGTGCCAGCAGTGGGGGGTGGGGGCGCGAATCTGGGGCCAACGTCCTGACTTTC	CASSGGWGRESGANVLTF
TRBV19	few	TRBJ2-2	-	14	TGTGCCAGTAGTATAGGGCAGAACACCGGGGAGCTGTTTTTT	CASSIGQNTGELFF